The 21 T cell receptor beta chains in this list originate from one sample, sequenced in a study of blood T cell repertoires in COVID-19. Method: immunoSEQ multiplex PCR; TCRdb's copy keeps in-frame clones and lacks some. The table records tens of thousands of clones, approximately 85% of them present only once. Sequencing used peripheral blood. The origin of the receptors is a human donor in a cohort sampled during active COVID-19.

This clone was observed a single time. The DNA for the CDR3 is TGTGCCAGCAGCGTACGGGGGGCTTACACTGAAGCTTTCTTT. This encodes CASSVRGAYTEAFF. The chain carries TRBV7-2 and TRBJ1-1; D is perhaps TRBD1 (6 bases). Per germline, CDR1 SGHTA and CDR2 FQGNSA. The length of the CDR3 is 14 residues. Deletions cut 5 bases from V and 3 bases from J, with 13 bases between.

The count of this clone is one. The V gene is TRBV29-1, the J gene TRBJ1-4; D gene unclear. The germline CDR1 and CDR2 sequences are SQVTM and ANQGSEA. Trimming took off 5 bases at V and 8 bases at J, with 9 bases between the two ends. This CDR3 contains 11 residues. CDR3 DNA: TGCAGCGTTCACTGGAGGGAAAAACTGTTTTTT. Its protein product is CSVHWREKLFF.

The V call is TRBV5-4, the J call TRBJ2-7; 8 bases line up with TRBD2. Germline V CDR1 and CDR2: SGHNT, YYREEE (reference sequence). V trimming: 6 bases; J trimming: 5 bases; junction bases outside the gene matches: 7. The CDR3 covers 13 residues. The CDR3 sequence is CASNPGGNNEQYF. In nucleotides, the CDR3 is TGTGCCAGCAACCCGGGAGGGAACAACGAGCAGTACTTC.

This clone was seen only a few times. The genes are TRBV7-2 and TRBJ1-6; D uncertain. CDR1 is SGHTA, CDR2 FQGNSA, per germline. The CDR3 is 12 residues long. V shed 5 bases and J shed 13 bases, with 12 bases lying between them. The DNA for the CDR3 is TGTGCCAGCAGCATGGCCGGGATGCCCCTCCACTTT. Residues: CASSMAGMPLHF.

The chain couples TRBV3-1 (or the pseudogene TRBV3-2) to TRBJ2-5; D is perhaps TRBD2 (7 bases). V dropped 6 bases and J dropped 5 bases, with 16 bases sitting between them. In germline, CDR1 is LGHDT, CDR2 YNNKEL (reference sequence). The CDR3 consists of 14 residues. The DNA of the CDR3 is TGTGCCAGCAGGCGGACCGGCGGGGGCGAGACCCAGTACTTC. It translates to CASRRTGGGETQYF.

The chain is built from TRBV14 and TRBJ2-2, with 8 bases fitting TRBD1. Germline V gives CDR1 SGHDN, CDR2 FVKESK. The CDR3 is 13 residues long. The junction had 4 bases not matched to a gene; V was cut back by 6 bases and J by 7 bases. CDR3 nucleotides: TGTGCCAGCAGACGGACAGGGTTCGGGGAGCTGTTTTTT. Translating gives CASRRTGFGELFF.

CDR3 sequence (DNA): TGTGCCAGCAGCTTAGGGGGAAGGGGGGATACGCAGTATTTT. Its translation: CASSLGGRGDTQYF. The rearrangement uses TRBV7-9 and TRBJ2-3, with D tentatively TRBD1 (6 bases). Trimming pared 1 base from V and 6 bases from J, leaving 11 bases between. There are 14 residues in the CDR3. Germline V gives CDR1 SEHNR, CDR2 FQNEAQ (reference sequence).

This rearrangement joins TRBV15 to TRBJ1-1; D not resolved. This CDR3 region has 13 residues. Per the germline V gene, CDR1 is LNHNV and CDR2 is YYDKDF (reference sequence). The V end was cut by 5 bases, the J end by 10 bases, with 17 bases between. The CDR3 DNA reads TGTGCCACCAGCCCCCGAAGTACCCGAGGAGCTTTCTTT. This codes for CATSPRSTRGAFF. Full variable domain (missing parts from reference TRBV15 and TRBJ1-1): DAMVIQNPRYQVTQFGKPVTLSCSQTLNHNVMYWYQQKSSQAPKLLFHYYDKDFNNEADTPDNFQSRRPNTSFCFLDIRSPGLGDTAMYLCATSPRSTRGAFFGQGTRLTVV.

The J gene is TRBJ2-1, the V gene TRBV18; D is perhaps TRBD2 (5 bases). The germline V and J ends were trimmed by 3 bases and 1 base, with 16 bases remaining between them. The CDR3 has 17 residues. CDR1 KGHSH and CDR2 LQKENI come from the germline V gene. The CDR3 is CASSPRAGSASYNEQFF. Written as DNA, the CDR3 is TGTGCCAGCTCACCTAGGGCGGGTAGCGCATCCTACAATGAGCAGTTCTTC.

This clone appeared a few times. The rearrangement uses TRBV27 and TRBJ2-7; 12 bases are shared with TRBD1. This CDR3 is 15 amino acids long. The germline CDR1 and CDR2 sequences are MNHEY and SMNVEV (reference sequence). With V trimmed by 6 bases and J by 6 bases, 9 bases remained unmatched. CDR3 nucleotides: TGTGCCAGCAGCTCTCGCGGGACAGGGGGCCTCGAGCAGTACTTC. It is translated as CASSSRGTGGLEQYF.

The V gene is TRBV4-2, the J gene TRBJ2-3, with TRBD2 matching 8 bases. The CDR3 has 14 amino acids. V lost 6 bases, J lost 6 bases, and 8 bases stayed unmatched. Germline CDR1 reads LGHNA; CDR2 reads YNFKEQ. For the CDR3, the DNA is TGTGCCAGCAGAGACCCTAGCGGGCGGGATACGCAGTATTTT. Encoded protein: CASRDPSGRDTQYF.

The chain combines TRBV12-5 with TRBJ2-3; 9 nucleotides align to TRBD2. CDR3 length: 17 residues. The V and J ends lost 5 bases and 0 bases, in that order; junction bases with no gene match: 9. Germline values: CDR1 LGHNT, CDR2 FRNRAP. The CDR3 sequence is CASGPGTSPSSTDTQYF. In DNA form, the CDR3 reads TGTGCTAGTGGTCCCGGGACTAGCCCTAGCAGCACAGATACGCAGTATTTT.

This clone was recorded once. The V gene is TRBV4-3, the J gene TRBJ2-3, with 7 bases matching TRBD1. The trim removed 3 bases at V and 0 bases at J, leaving 6 bases unmatched. CDR1 is LGHNA and CDR2 is YSLEER in the germline V gene. The CDR3 is 16 residues long. CDR3 coding DNA: TGCGCCAGCAGCCAGACAGGGACGAGGAGCACAGATACGCAGTATTTT. Amino acid sequence: CASSQTGTRSTDTQYF.

This chain connects TRBV7-3 to TRBJ2-2; no definite D call. This CDR3 spans 16 amino acids. CDR1 SGHTA and CDR2 FQGTGA come from the germline V gene. Trimming stripped 5 bases from V and 2 bases from J, with 15 bases between. CDR3 protein: CASSPPSGSNTGELFF. CDR3 DNA: TGTGCCAGCAGCCCACCGTCGGGTTCCAACACCGGGGAGCTGTTTTTT.

The genes are TRBV29-1 and TRBJ2-6; D is unclear. CDR1 and CDR2 from the germline V gene are SQVTM and ANQGSEA. The ends were cut back, 6 bases at V and 2 bases at J, with 8 bases in the middle. This CDR3 is built from 13 residues. The CDR3 region has the DNA TGCAGCGTCCGAGGTCCTGGGGCCAACGTCCTGACTTTC. Amino acids: CSVRGPGANVLTF.

The chain carries TRBV14 and TRBJ2-2, with TRBD2 as a possible D gene (6 bases). This CDR3 region has 17 residues. The V end lost 1 base, the J end lost 4 bases, and 16 bases lay between the germline ends. Germline V gene data show CDR1 as SGHDN and CDR2 as FVKESK. CDR3 region: CASSQGPSWGGTGELFF. CDR3 nucleotides: TGTGCCAGCAGCCAAGGCCCTTCTTGGGGAGGCACCGGGGAGCTGTTTTTT.

The gene calls are TRBV7-2 and TRBJ2-2, with 8 bases fitting TRBD1. Germline lookup yields CDR1 SGHTA and CDR2 FQGNSA. This CDR3 has 16 residues. The J segment lost 1 base and the V segment lost 4 bases, leaving 5 bases of the junction unmatched. The CDR3 DNA follows: TGTGCCAGCAGCTCCCAGGGGGCTAGGAACACCGGGGAGCTGTTTTTT. This gives the protein CASSSQGARNTGELFF.

The V gene is TRBV6-2 or TRBV6-3, the J gene TRBJ2-7; D possibly corresponds to TRBD2 (6 bases). This CDR3 is 14 amino acids long. Trimming took off 2 bases at V and 2 bases at J, with 10 bases between the two ends. Looked up from germline, CDR1 is MNHEY and CDR2 is SVGEGT. The CDR3 loop is CASSYGTLPYEQYF. CDR3 nucleotides: TGTGCCAGCAGTTACGGGACTTTGCCCTACGAGCAGTACTTC.

The chain links TRBV29-1 to TRBJ2-1; D is possibly TRBD2 (5 bases). V lost 2 bases and J 5 bases, leaving 13 bases between the germline ends. Looked up from germline, CDR1 is SQVTM and CDR2 is ANQGSEA. This CDR3 region has 14 residues. The CDR3 DNA reads TGCAGCGTTGAACCCCGGACGGGGAACAATGAGCAGTTCTTC. Translation gives CSVEPRTGNNEQFF.

The table lists this clone with a few counts. This chain joins TRBV6-2 or TRBV6-3 and TRBJ2-7; TRBD1 matches 7 bases. Trimming took 5 bases from V and 2 from J; bases not matched to a gene: 6. Germline-derived CDR1 and CDR2 are MNHEY and SVGEGT. CDR3 length: 14 residues. CDR3 coding DNA: TGTGCCAGCAGTGCGATGACAGGGACCTACGAGCAGTACTTC. It is translated as CASSAMTGTYEQYF.

The CDR3 loop is CASRVRTGLNSYEQYF. The CDR3 DNA reads TGTGCCAGCAGGGTTAGGACAGGGTTGAATTCCTACGAGCAGTACTTC. The chain combines TRBV28 with TRBJ2-7; TRBD1 matches 8 bases. Germline assignment: CDR1 MDHEN and CDR2 SYDVKM. This CDR3 contains 16 residues. The V segment lost 6 bases and the J segment 1 base; nucleotides outside the gene matches: 11.